Listed below are T cell receptor beta chains from one sample, sequenced in a study of naive and memory T cell subsets. MiXCR, applied by TCRdb to the UMI-ligation and nested PCR reads, yields one record per CDR3 protein. The sample lists about 90,000 distinct CDR3 sequences; about 10% were seen once. Sequences were obtained from naive CD4+ T cells from blood. The receptors shown here come from a human donor in good health. Each CDR3 is given with its conserved first and last residue. The D gene is left open where the match is weak. The size of a clone is reported for some rows only, either as once, few or many, or as a class for expanded clones.

>TRBJ1-2|-|-|TRBV12-3/TRBV12-4
CASSLEGLRYGYTF
TGTGCCAGCAGTTTAGAAGGGCTTCGCTATGGCTACACCTTC
>TRBJ2-3|-|TRBD2|TRBV20-1
CSAMLAGSTDTQYF
TGCAGTGCAATGCTAGCGGGGAGCACAGATACGCAGTATTTT
>TRBJ1-4|-|-|TRBV20-1
CSAREEGREEKLFF
TGCAGTGCTCGAGAAGAGGGACGGGAGGAAAAACTGTTTTTT
>TRBJ2-2|many|-|TRBV19
CASRTPGGDTGELFF
TGTGCCAGTAGGACCCCGGGCGGAGACACCGGGGAGCTGTTTTTT
>TRBJ2-3|many|-|TRBV7-2
CASSTYSSTDTQYF
TGTGCCAGCAGCACCTACTCTAGCACAGATACGCAGTATTTT
>TRBJ2-7|-|TRBD1|TRBV5-1
CASSLRQGASYEQYF
TGCGCCAGCAGCTTGCGACAGGGGGCCTCCTACGAGCAGTACTTC
>TRBJ2-2|many|TRBD2|TRBV12-3/TRBV12-4
CASSLGLGTGELFF
TGTGCCAGCAGTTTGGGACTAGGAACCGGGGAGCTGTTTTTT
>TRBJ1-5|few|-|TRBV28
CASSYNTQPQHF
TGTGCCAGCAGTTATAACACTCAGCCCCAGCATTTT
>TRBJ2-4|many|TRBD1|TRBV15
CATSRYRGVAKNIQYF
TGTGCCACCAGCAGGTACAGGGGGGTGGCCAAAAACATTCAGTACTTC
>TRBJ1-5|-|-|TRBV19
CASRHQDRLSQPQHF
TGTGCCAGTAGACACCAAGACAGGTTGAGTCAGCCCCAGCATTTT
>TRBJ2-5|few|-|TRBV25-1
CASSEPQGRQETQYF
TGTGCCAGCAGTGAACCACAGGGTCGCCAAGAGACCCAGTACTTC
>TRBJ2-5|-|-|TRBV28
CASMAGGSETQYF
TGTGCCAGCATGGCCGGGGGCTCGGAGACCCAGTACTTC
>TRBJ2-1|few|-|TRBV20-1
CSASSFPPPNEQFF
TGCAGTGCTTCCTCCTTCCCCCCTCCAAATGAGCAGTTCTTC
>TRBJ1-2|many|-|TRBV27
CASSLSGYGYTF
TGTGCCAGCAGTTTATCAGGCTATGGCTACACCTTC
>TRBJ2-3|-|-|TRBV7-9
CASSPTGTSSTDTQYF
TGTGCCAGCAGCCCGACCGGGACATCTAGCACAGATACGCAGTATTTT
>TRBJ1-1|-|-|TRBV6-5
CASSTQPPGGTEAFF
TGTGCCAGCAGTACCCAGCCCCCCGGAGGCACTGAAGCTTTCTTT
>TRBJ2-3|few|-|TRBV7-9
CASSSLPDTQYF
TGTGCCAGCAGCTCCCTCCCAGATACGCAGTATTTT
>TRBJ2-3|few|-|TRBV28
CASSLGPPASTDTQYF
TGTGCCAGCAGTTTAGGGCCACCCGCTAGCACAGATACGCAGTATTTT
>TRBJ2-1|few|TRBD2|TRBV6-5
CASRGTSVNEQFF
TGTGCCAGCAGAGGGACTAGTGTAAATGAGCAGTTCTTC
>TRBJ1-1|few|-|TRBV7-3
CASSSDSQNTEAFF
TGTGCCAGCAGCTCGGACAGCCAGAACACTGAAGCTTTCTTT
>TRBJ2-1|many|-|TRBV4-2
CASSQGGSSYNEQFF
TGTGCCAGCAGCCAAGGTGGGAGCTCCTACAATGAGCAGTTCTTC
>TRBJ2-3|-|-|TRBV29-1
CSVVGGVSTDTQYF
TGCAGCGTTGTTGGGGGAGTTAGCACAGATACGCAGTATTTT
>TRBJ1-1|-|-|TRBV3-1
CASSRVGAFF
TGTGCCAGCAGCCGGGTCGGAGCTTTCTTT
>TRBJ2-1|many|-|TRBV7-2
CASSLQGQFYNEQFF
TGTGCCAGCAGCTTACAAGGACAGTTCTACAATGAGCAGTTCTTC
>TRBJ2-5|-|-|TRBV7-2
CASSLVGGIETQYF
TGTGCCAGCAGCTTAGTAGGAGGGATAGAGACCCAGTACTTC
>TRBJ2-7|few|TRBD2|TRBV11-2
CASSLAGGRSSYEQYF
TGTGCCAGCAGCTTAGCCGGCGGGAGGAGCTCCTACGAGCAGTACTTC
>TRBJ2-1|many|TRBD2|TRBV4-2
CASSQEGGGVNEQFF
TGTGCCAGCAGCCAAGAGGGCGGGGGGGTTAATGAGCAGTTCTTC
>TRBJ1-2|-|-|TRBV12-3/TRBV12-4
CASTFRRTDPNYGYTF
TGTGCCAGCACCTTCCGGAGAACCGACCCCAACTATGGCTACACCTTC
>TRBJ2-3|many|TRBD2|TRBV7-8
CASVLAGGSDTQYF
TGTGCCAGCGTGCTAGCGGGAGGTTCAGATACGCAGTATTTT
>TRBJ2-5|-|-|TRBV5-5
CASSLGYAETQYF
TGTGCCAGCAGCTTGGGATACGCGGAGACCCAGTACTTC
>TRBJ1-1|many|-|TRBV28
CASSSPGSGGNTEAFF
TGTGCCAGCAGTTCCCCGGGTTCGGGGGGGAACACTGAAGCTTTCTTT
>TRBJ1-1|-|TRBD1|TRBV9
CASSVGGQGTPNTEAFF
TGTGCCAGCAGCGTAGGCGGACAGGGGACCCCGAACACTGAAGCTTTCTTT
>TRBJ1-3|few|-|TRBV29-1
CSVEFPAASGNTIYF
TGCAGCGTTGAATTTCCGGCAGCCTCTGGAAACACCATATATTTT
>TRBJ2-2|few|-|TRBV7-2
CASSTDYTNTGELFF
TGTGCCAGCAGCACAGACTATACGAACACCGGGGAGCTGTTTTTT
>TRBJ2-3|-|-|TRBV28
CASRPLKGATDTQYF
TGTGCCAGCAGGCCCCTTAAGGGCGCGACAGATACGCAGTATTTT
>TRBJ1-4|many|-|TRBV2
CASSPPGGGNEKLFF
TGTGCCAGCAGTCCTCCTGGGGGCGGTAATGAAAAACTGTTTTTT
>TRBJ1-5|many|-|TRBV12-3/TRBV12-4
CASTSGQPHQPQHF
TGTGCCAGCACATCCGGACAACCGCATCAGCCCCAGCATTTT
>TRBJ1-2|many|TRBD1|TRBV6-2/TRBV6-3
CASSYRDSHYTF
TGTGCCAGCAGTTATCGGGACAGCCACTACACCTTC
>TRBJ1-1|-|-|TRBV7-2
CASSRPPNTEAFF
TGTGCCAGCAGCCGACCCCCCAACACTGAAGCTTTCTTT
>TRBJ1-1|-|-|TRBV12-3/TRBV12-4
CATSRVTEAFF
TGTGCCACCTCTCGGGTCACTGAAGCTTTCTTT
>TRBJ1-5|few|-|TRBV7-2
CASSLDTSINQPQHF
TGTGCCAGCAGCTTAGATACGTCAATCAATCAGCCCCAGCATTTT
>TRBJ2-1|many|-|TRBV7-2
CASSLVAGSTYNEQFF
TGTGCCAGCAGCTTAGTAGCAGGAAGTACCTACAATGAGCAGTTCTTC
>TRBJ2-7|few|TRBD2|TRBV19
CASTPSGRIYEQYF
TGTGCCAGTACCCCTAGCGGGAGGATCTACGAGCAGTACTTC
>TRBJ1-1|-|-|TRBV12-3/TRBV12-4
CASSFGSNTEAFF
TGTGCCAGCAGTTTTGGATCGAACACTGAAGCTTTCTTT
>TRBJ2-1|many|-|TRBV6-2/TRBV6-3
CASRTSVDKYNEQFF
TGTGCCAGCCGCACGAGCGTTGATAAGTACAATGAGCAGTTCTTC
>TRBJ2-7|many|-|TRBV6-6
CASSPPVGQISYEQYF
TGTGCCAGCAGTCCACCTGTAGGACAGATTTCCTACGAGCAGTACTTC
>TRBJ2-5|many|-|TRBV7-6
CASSLAGVKETQYF
TGTGCCAGCAGCTTAGCGGGGGTGAAAGAGACCCAGTACTTC
>TRBJ1-6|-|TRBD1|TRBV18
CASSPHRGPPLHF
TGTGCCAGCTCGCCCCACAGGGGTCCACCCCTCCACTTT
>TRBJ1-1|few|-|TRBV6-6
CASTLMNTEAFF
TGTGCCAGCACCCTAATGAACACTGAAGCTTTCTTT
>TRBJ1-1|-|-|TRBV7-9
CASSLGGVSDTEAFF
TGTGCCAGCAGCTTAGGTGGGGTGAGTGACACTGAAGCTTTCTTT
>TRBJ1-2|-|-|TRBV12-3/TRBV12-4
CASSPLGEAFGGYTF
TGTGCCAGCAGTCCTCTAGGGGAGGCTTTCGGGGGCTACACCTTC
>TRBJ1-2|few|TRBD1|TRBV29-1
CSVYKGQGFGYTF
TGCAGCGTTTATAAAGGACAGGGGTTTGGCTACACCTTC
>TRBJ2-2|few|TRBD1|TRBV6-1
CASTQGAGTGELFF
TGTGCCAGCACCCAGGGGGCAGGGACCGGGGAGCTGTTTTTT
>TRBJ2-1|many|-|TRBV5-4
CASSLGSGYYNEQFF
TGTGCCAGCAGCTTGGGTAGCGGCTATTACAATGAGCAGTTCTTC
>TRBJ1-4|-|-|TRBV4-2
CASSQGPGGGANEKLFF
TGTGCCAGCAGCCAAGGTCCGGGTGGCGGTGCTAATGAAAAACTGTTTTTT
>TRBJ2-1|-|-|TRBV15
CATSRPPRGVQYNEQFF
TGTGCCACCAGCAGACCCCCAAGGGGGGTTCAATACAATGAGCAGTTCTTC
>TRBJ1-1|-|TRBD1|TRBV19
CASRQGRPEAFF
TGTGCCAGTCGACAGGGGAGACCTGAAGCTTTCTTT